Listed here are 29 T cell receptor beta chains from one sample, sequenced in a study of cytomegalovirus exposure and HLA in healthy donors. Use of 60 Vbeta and 13 Jbeta primers characterized the PCR. Using immunoSEQ multiplex PCR, the repertoire was profiled, and TCRdb retains in-frame clones only, with some absent. The profile covers about 130,000 clones, with over 65% appearing a single time and around 1.2% taken by the ten largest. The sequencing input was PBMCs. These receptors originate from a man aged 45-65 years in good health and CMV-seronegative.

About this clone: The sample carries other DNA sequences with the same CDR3. This chain connects TRBV9 to TRBJ2-5; D is unresolved. Deletions cut 1 base from V and 2 bases from J, with 12 bases between. Germline V CDR1 and CDR2: SGDLS, YYNGEE. This CDR3 is built from 15 residues. Here the CDR3 DNA reads TGTGCCAGCAGCGTAAGTGGCGGTCCTCAAGAGACCCAGTACTTC. Protein product: CASSVSGGPQETQYF. Drawing the rest from reference TRBV9 and TRBJ2-5, the complete variable domain is DSGVTQTPKHLITATGQRVTLRCSPRSGDLSVYWYQQSLDQGLQFLIQYYNGEERAKGNILERFSAQQFPDLHSELNLSSLELGDSALYFCASSVSGGPQETQYFGPGTRLLVL.

This clone has only a few counts. The chain employs TRBV29-1 and TRBJ2-2; D perhaps matches TRBD1 (6 bases). From germline, CDR1 is SQVTM and CDR2 ANQGSEA. Deletions cut 5 bases from V and 1 base from J, with 14 bases between. The CDR3 contains 15 residues. The CDR3 here is CSVRGGGQNTGELFF. The CDR3 bases are TGCAGCGTTAGAGGGGGTGGACAGAACACCGGGGAGCTGTTTTTT.

The chain recombines TRBV10-1 with TRBJ2-1, with TRBD1 as a possible D gene (5 bases). V lost 5 bases and J 2 bases, leaving 10 bases between the germline ends. From germline, CDR1 is WNHNN and CDR2 SYGVQD (reference sequence). The CDR3 is made up of 14 amino acids. CDR3 in amino acids: CASSHDRTYNEQFF. For the CDR3, the DNA is TGCGCCAGCAGTCATGACAGAACCTACAATGAGCAGTTCTTC.

The rearrangement links TRBV5-6 to TRBJ2-4; possibly TRBD1 for D (5 bases). Per the germline V gene, CDR1 is SGHDT and CDR2 is YYEEEE. The CDR3 is 16 residues long. The V end was cut by 4 bases, the J end by 0 bases, with 14 bases between. In DNA form, the CDR3 reads TGTGCCAGCAGCACCCTAGGGGTCCAAGCCAAAAACATTCAGTACTTC. Amino acid sequence: CASSTLGVQAKNIQYF.

This rearrangement joins TRBV19 to TRBJ2-7; a possible D gene is TRBD1 (6 bases). Germline V lookup: CDR1 LNHDA, CDR2 SQIVND (reference sequence). The CDR3 is 14 residues long. Trimming took 7 bases from V and 4 from J, leaving 17 bases between them. The CDR3 here is CASTGTRGPYEQYF. The CDR3 DNA is TGTGCCAGTACCGGGACAAGGGGACCTTACGAGCAGTACTTC.

This clone was detected only a few times. This sequence joins TRBV25-1 and TRBJ2-7; TRBD1 matches at 7 bases. V lost 3 bases to trimming and J lost 9 bases; unmatched junction nucleotides: 5. Germline CDR1 MGHDK, CDR2 SYGVNS. The CDR3 is 12 residues long. CDR3 nucleotides: TGTGCCAGCAGTGAGGGCAGACAGGGGCAGTACTTC. Translating gives CASSEGRQGQYF.

The chain couples TRBV7-2 to TRBJ2-7, with 9 bases lining up with TRBD2. Germline V lookup: CDR1 SGHTA, CDR2 FQGNSA. The CDR3 is 15 amino acids. Trimming at V came to 2 bases and at J to 3 bases, leaving 5 bases not matched to a gene. CDR3 sequence (DNA): TGTGCCAGCAGCTTACACCCTAGCGGGAACTACGAGCAGTACTTC. Protein sequence: CASSLHPSGNYEQYF. Full variable domain (missing parts from reference TRBV7-2 and TRBJ2-7): GAGVSQSPSNKVTEKGKDVELRCDPISGHTALYWYRQSLGQGLEFLIYFQGNSAPDKSGLPSDRFSAERTGGSVSTLTIQRTQQEDSAVYLCASSLHPSGNYEQYFGPGTRLTVT.

The chain is built from TRBV2 and TRBJ2-1; 8 bases fit TRBD2. The CDR3 is 14 residues long. V dropped 5 bases and J dropped 6; count of bases not matched to a gene: 6. The germline V gene has CDR1 SNHLY and CDR2 FYNNEI. DNA of the CDR3: TGTGCCAGCAGTCGGGGCGGGAGGTCCAATGAGCAGTTCTTC. Encoded protein: CASSRGGRSNEQFF.

CDR3 in amino acids: CASSEAAAAKNIQYF. CDR3 bases: TGTGCCAGCAGTGAAGCGGCGGCAGCCAAAAACATTCAGTACTTC. The rearrangement links TRBV2 to TRBJ2-4; D call uncertain. The CDR3 extends over 15 amino acids. Germline CDR1 SNHLY, CDR2 FYNNEI. V lost 0 bases to trimming and J lost 0 bases, with 6 bases between them.

The V call is TRBV7-2, the J call TRBJ1-5; the match to TRBD1 covers 8 bases. The CDR3 spans 15 residues. Trimming at V came to 1 base and at J to 6 bases, leaving 5 bases not matched to a gene. Per germline, CDR1 SGHTA and CDR2 FQGNSA. This CDR3 reads CASSLVQGAGQPQHF. As DNA, the CDR3 is TGTGCCAGCAGCTTAGTGCAGGGGGCAGGTCAGCCCCAGCATTTT.

There are a few counts of this clone. The chain is built from TRBV9 and TRBJ2-2, with D unresolved. Germline V lookup: CDR1 SGDLS, CDR2 YYNGEE. This CDR3 is 13 amino acids long. V was clipped by 0 bases and J by 4 bases, with 4 bases between them. The CDR3 nucleotides are TGTGCCAGCAGCGTAGGAGTCACCGGGGAGCTGTTTTTT. This encodes CASSVGVTGELFF.

V is TRBV13 and J is TRBJ1-2; 7 bases agree with TRBD1. Germline CDR1 is PRHDT and CDR2 is FYEKMQ (reference sequence). This CDR3 spans 15 amino acids. J was trimmed by 0 bases and V by 4 bases; bases with no gene match: 5. The CDR3 sequence: CASSSRQGANYGYTF. In DNA form, the CDR3 reads TGTGCCAGCAGCTCTAGACAGGGAGCTAACTATGGCTACACCTTC.

This sequence joins TRBV29-1 and TRBJ2-7, with D maybe TRBD1 (6 bases). Germline CDR1 and CDR2: SQVTM and ANQGSEA. The CDR3 has 12 amino acids. V shed 4 bases and J shed 3 bases, with 10 bases lying between them. The DNA for the CDR3 is TGCAGCGTTGGAACAGGGAACTACGAGCAGTACTTC. Translated: CSVGTGNYEQYF.

V is TRBV27 and J is TRBJ2-7; TRBD2 agrees at 10 bases. Trimming at V came to 6 bases and at J to 2 bases, leaving 4 bases not matched to a gene. This CDR3 is 14 amino acids long. Germline V CDR1 and CDR2: MNHEY, SMNVEV (reference sequence). CDR3 sequence (DNA): TGTGCCAGCAGAAGAGCGGGAGGGCCCTACGAGCAGTACTTC. Protein: CASRRAGGPYEQYF.

The V and J genes are TRBV18 and TRBJ2-1; 10 bases map to TRBD2. CDR3 length: 16 residues. The V gene's germline CDR1 is KGHSH and CDR2 LQKENI. J gave up 6 bases and V 0 bases, and 5 bases lay outside the gene matches. The CDR3 loop is CASSPPASGGGNEQFF. DNA of the CDR3: TGTGCCAGCTCACCACCGGCTAGCGGGGGTGGCAATGAGCAGTTCTTC.

The chain recombines TRBV18 with TRBJ1-2; weak D call: TRBD1 (6 bases). V was trimmed by 3 bases and J by 1 base, leaving 6 bases between them. Germline V gives CDR1 KGHSH, CDR2 LQKENI. The CDR3 has 13 amino acids. CDR3 sequence reads: CASSPDSNYGYTF. In DNA, the CDR3 is TGTGCCAGCTCACCGGACAGTAACTATGGCTACACCTTC.

This clone has at least ten counts. This sequence joins TRBV6-1 and TRBJ2-6, with D possibly TRBD2 on 6 matching bases. Germline lookup yields CDR1 MNHNS and CDR2 SASEGT. The V and J ends lost 2 bases and 0 bases respectively, with 14 bases between them. CDR3 length equals 18 residues. The CDR3 bases are TGTGCCAGCAGTGAATGGCGGGGAACTTCCTCTGGGGCCAACGTCCTGACTTTC. Translated, it gives CASSEWRGTSSGANVLTF.

This clone was recorded once. The chain couples TRBV6-5 to TRBJ2-6; no clear D gene. CDR1 MNHEY and CDR2 SVGAGI come from the germline V gene. Trimming removed 11 bases from V and 0 bases from J, with 11 bases in between. This CDR3 has 14 amino acids. The DNA of the CDR3 is TGTGCCGCAAAGAGCGACTCTGGGGCCAACGTCCTGACTTTC. Its translation is CAAKSDSGANVLTF.

This chain connects TRBV30 to TRBJ2-7, with 8 bases identical to TRBD1. Germline CDR1 reads GTSNPN; CDR2 reads SVGIG (reference sequence). The CDR3 extends over 12 amino acids. The trim removed 3 bases at V and 2 bases at J, leaving 0 bases unmatched. CDR3 nucleotide sequence: TGTGCCTGGAGACAGGGGGCCTACGAGCAGTACTTC. It is translated as CAWRQGAYEQYF. The variable domain in full, with the rest retrieved from reference TRBV30 and TRBJ2-7, is SQTIHQWPATLVQPVGSPLSLECTVEGTSNPNLYWYRQAAGRGLQLLFYSVGIGQISSEVPQNLSASRPQDRQFILSSKKLLLSDSGFYLCAWRQGAYEQYFGPGTRLTVT.

This chain uses TRBV5-1 with TRBJ2-3, with TRBD1 matching over 7 bases. The V and J ends lost 1 base and 0 bases, in that order; junction bases with no gene match: 5. The CDR3 totals 16 residues. Germline-derived CDR1 and CDR2 are SGHRS and YFSETQ. In DNA, the CDR3 is TGCGCCAGCAGCTTGAGACAGGGAGACAGCACAGATACGCAGTATTTT. Protein sequence: CASSLRQGDSTDTQYF.

J is TRBJ2-2 and V is TRBV5-1; TRBD1 matches 8 bases. Trimming removed 4 bases from V and 5 bases from J; junction bases left unmatched: 7. Germline values: CDR1 SGHRS, CDR2 YFSETQ. The CDR3 runs 15 residues. The CDR3 reads CASSTGQGGTGELFF. The CDR3 DNA follows: TGCGCCAGCAGCACCGGACAGGGTGGTACCGGGGAGCTGTTTTTT.

The count of this clone is one. The CDR3 sequence is CASSSGLAGGPDGELFF. In nucleotides, the CDR3 is TGCGCCAGCAGTTCGGGACTAGCGGGAGGGCCGGACGGGGAGCTGTTTTTT. This chain joins TRBV5-1 and TRBJ2-2; 16 nucleotides agree with TRBD2. Germline CDR1 is SGHRS and CDR2 is YFSETQ. Trimming removed 5 bases from V and 7 bases from J; junction bases left unmatched: 8. The CDR3 contains 17 residues.

The chain joins TRBV6-5 to TRBJ2-7; possible D gene TRBD2, 7 bases. CDR1 is MNHEY, CDR2 SVGAGI, per germline. Trimming shortened V by 5 bases and J by 5 bases, and 19 bases separated the two germline ends. The CDR3 has 15 residues. CDR3 nucleotides: TGTGCCAGCAGTCCTCAGGGGAGGGGCTCGGACGAGCAGTACTTC. It specifies CASSPQGRGSDEQYF.

The chain is built from TRBV2 and TRBJ2-5; 8 nucleotides line up with TRBD1. Losses at the gene ends were 7 bases for V and 7 bases for J; bases not matched to a gene: 14. The V gene's germline CDR1 is SNHLY and CDR2 FYNNEI. The CDR3 covers 15 residues. Written as DNA, the CDR3 is TGTGCCAGCATGGACTTAGGGACAGGCTTAGGGACCCAGTACTTC. This sequence encodes CASMDLGTGLGTQYF.

This clone was observed once. The V call is TRBV5-4, the J call TRBJ2-7; 10 nucleotides line up with TRBD2. The CDR3 is 17 residues long. With V trimmed by 0 bases and J by 6 bases, 12 bases remained unmatched. Germline assignment: CDR1 SGHNT and CDR2 YYREEE (reference sequence). Here the CDR3 reads CASSLARGASGSGEQYF. The CDR3 DNA sequence: TGTGCCAGCAGCTTGGCCAGGGGGGCTAGCGGGAGTGGCGAGCAGTACTTC.

This sequence joins TRBV19 and TRBJ2-2; 10 positions agree with TRBD2. Germline-derived CDR1 and CDR2 are LNHDA and SQIVND (reference sequence). The CDR3 totals 16 residues. Trimming cost V 7 bases and J 5 bases; bases outside gene matches: 10. The CDR3 here is CASTPHLAGVTGELFF. CDR3 DNA: TGTGCCAGTACCCCCCACCTAGCGGGAGTGACCGGGGAGCTGTTTTTT.

The chain is built from TRBV28 and TRBJ1-2; perhaps TRBD1 as D (6 bases). Trimming shortened V by 7 bases and J by 4 bases, and 13 bases separated the two germline ends. The germline V gene has CDR1 MDHEN and CDR2 SYDVKM. The CDR3 is 13 residues long. The CDR3 protein is CASNQQGLYGYTF. The DNA of the CDR3 is TGTGCCAGCAACCAACAGGGCCTCTATGGCTACACCTTC.

In DNA, the CDR3 is TGTGCCAGCAGTTTTCGGGACAGGAGCCTTCAGCCCCAGCATTTT. It translates to CASSFRDRSLQPQHF. V is TRBV28 and J is TRBJ1-5; 8 bases are shared with TRBD1. CDR3 length: 15 amino acids. Germline V CDR1 and CDR2: MDHEN, SYDVKM. The junction had 7 bases not matched to a gene; V was cut back by 3 bases and J by 6 bases.

This clone showed up just once. The rearrangement uses TRBV7-9 and TRBJ1-1, with no clear D. V lost 0 bases, J lost 1 base, and 3 bases lay in between. CDR3 length equals 13 residues. CDR1 is SEHNR and CDR2 is FQNEAQ in the germline V gene (reference sequence). The DNA of the CDR3 is TGTGCCAGCAGCTTAGCTCGGAACACTGAAGCTTTCTTT. Protein sequence: CASSLARNTEAFF. Filled out from reference TRBV7-9 and TRBJ1-1, the complete variable domain reads DTGVSQNPRHKITKRGQNVTFRCDPISEHNRLYWYRQTLGQGPEFLTYFQNEAQLEKSRLLSDRFSAERPKGSFSTLEIQRTEQGDSAMYLCASSLARNTEAFFGQGTRLTVV.